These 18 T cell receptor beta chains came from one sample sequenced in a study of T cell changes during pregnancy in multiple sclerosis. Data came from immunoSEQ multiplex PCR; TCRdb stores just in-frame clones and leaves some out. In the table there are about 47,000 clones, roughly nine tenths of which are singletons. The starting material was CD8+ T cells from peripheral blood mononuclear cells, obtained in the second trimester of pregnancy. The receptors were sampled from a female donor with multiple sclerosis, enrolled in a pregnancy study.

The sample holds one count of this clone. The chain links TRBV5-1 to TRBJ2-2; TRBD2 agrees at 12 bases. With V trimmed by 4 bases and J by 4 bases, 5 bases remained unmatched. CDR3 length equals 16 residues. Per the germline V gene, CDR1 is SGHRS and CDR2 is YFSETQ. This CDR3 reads CASSQTSGGPTGELFF. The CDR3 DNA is TGCGCCAGCAGCCAGACTAGCGGGGGCCCCACCGGGGAGCTGTTTTTT.

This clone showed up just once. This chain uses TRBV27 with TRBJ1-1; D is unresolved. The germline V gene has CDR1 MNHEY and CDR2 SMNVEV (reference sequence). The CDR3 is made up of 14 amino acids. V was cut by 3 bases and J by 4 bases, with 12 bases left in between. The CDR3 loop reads CASSFGGAGTEAFF. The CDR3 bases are TGTGCCAGCAGTTTTGGCGGCGCGGGCACTGAAGCTTTCTTT.

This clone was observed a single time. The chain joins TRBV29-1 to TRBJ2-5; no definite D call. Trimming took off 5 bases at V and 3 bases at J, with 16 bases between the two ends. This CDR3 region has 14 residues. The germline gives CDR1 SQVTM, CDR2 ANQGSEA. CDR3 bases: TGCAGCGTTTTTGGGCACCCACAAGAAGAGACCCAGTACTTC. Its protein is CSVFGHPQEETQYF.

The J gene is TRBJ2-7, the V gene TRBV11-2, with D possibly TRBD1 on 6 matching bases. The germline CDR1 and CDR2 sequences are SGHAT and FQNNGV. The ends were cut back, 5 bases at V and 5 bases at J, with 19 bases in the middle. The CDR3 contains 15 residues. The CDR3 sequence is CASSKPQQGDNEQYF. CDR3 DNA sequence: TGTGCCAGCAGCAAACCCCAACAGGGTGACAACGAGCAGTACTTC.

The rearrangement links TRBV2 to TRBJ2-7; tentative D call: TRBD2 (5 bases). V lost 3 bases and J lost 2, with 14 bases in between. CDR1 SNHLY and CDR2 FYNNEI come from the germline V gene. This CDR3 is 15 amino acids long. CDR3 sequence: CASSELSGIPYEQYF. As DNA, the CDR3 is TGTGCCAGCAGTGAGTTATCGGGGATACCCTACGAGCAGTACTTC.

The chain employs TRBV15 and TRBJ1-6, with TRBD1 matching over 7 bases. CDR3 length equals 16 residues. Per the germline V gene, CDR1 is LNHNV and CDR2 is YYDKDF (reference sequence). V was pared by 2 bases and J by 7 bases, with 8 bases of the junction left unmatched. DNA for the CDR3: TGTGCCACCAGCAGAACGACAGGGAGTCCGAATTCACCCCTCCACTTT. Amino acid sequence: CATSRTTGSPNSPLHF.

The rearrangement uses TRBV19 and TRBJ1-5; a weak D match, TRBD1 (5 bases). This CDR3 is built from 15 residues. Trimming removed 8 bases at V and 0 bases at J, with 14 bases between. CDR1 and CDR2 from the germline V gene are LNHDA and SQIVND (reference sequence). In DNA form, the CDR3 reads TGTGCCAGTGAAGACAGCACCATTAGCAATCAGCCCCAGCATTTT. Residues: CASEDSTISNQPQHF.

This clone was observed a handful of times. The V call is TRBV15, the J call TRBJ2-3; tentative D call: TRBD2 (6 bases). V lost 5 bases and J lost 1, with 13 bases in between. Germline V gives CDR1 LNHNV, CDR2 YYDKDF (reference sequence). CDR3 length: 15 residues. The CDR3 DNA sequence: TGTGCCACCAGCCTAAGTTCGGGGGGCACAGATACGCAGTATTTT. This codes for CATSLSSGGTDTQYF.

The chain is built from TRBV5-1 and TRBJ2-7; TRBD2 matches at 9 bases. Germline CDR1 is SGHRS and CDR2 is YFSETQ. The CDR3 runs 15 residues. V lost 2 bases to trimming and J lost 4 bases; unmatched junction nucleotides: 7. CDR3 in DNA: TGCGCCAGCAGCTTTTACGGGACTAGCCTATACGAGCAGTACTTC. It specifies CASSFYGTSLYEQYF. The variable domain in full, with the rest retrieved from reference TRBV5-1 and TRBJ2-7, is KAGVTQTPRYLIKTRGQQVTLSCSPISGHRSVSWYQQTPGQGLQFLFEYFSETQRNKGNFPGRFSGRQFSNSRSEMNVSTLELGDSALYLCASSFYGTSLYEQYFGPGTRLTVT.

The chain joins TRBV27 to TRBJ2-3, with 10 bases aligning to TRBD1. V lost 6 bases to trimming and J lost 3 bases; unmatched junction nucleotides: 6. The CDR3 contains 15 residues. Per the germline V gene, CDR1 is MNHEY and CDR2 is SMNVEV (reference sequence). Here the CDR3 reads CASRGGQGNTDTQYF. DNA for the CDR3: TGTGCCAGCAGGGGGGGACAGGGGAATACAGATACGCAGTATTTT.

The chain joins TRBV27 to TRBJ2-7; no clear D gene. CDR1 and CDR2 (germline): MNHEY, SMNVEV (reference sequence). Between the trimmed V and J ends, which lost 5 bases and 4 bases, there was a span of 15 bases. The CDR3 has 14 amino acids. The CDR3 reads CASSTYSDWYEQYF. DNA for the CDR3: TGTGCCAGCAGTACCTATTCCGACTGGTACGAGCAGTACTTC.

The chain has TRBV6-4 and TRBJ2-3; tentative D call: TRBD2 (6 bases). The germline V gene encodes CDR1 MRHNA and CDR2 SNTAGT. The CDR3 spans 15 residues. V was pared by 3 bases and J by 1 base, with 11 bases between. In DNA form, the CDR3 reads TGTGCCAGCAGTGAGGGACTCGGAGGCACAGATACGCAGTATTTT. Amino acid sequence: CASSEGLGGTDTQYF.

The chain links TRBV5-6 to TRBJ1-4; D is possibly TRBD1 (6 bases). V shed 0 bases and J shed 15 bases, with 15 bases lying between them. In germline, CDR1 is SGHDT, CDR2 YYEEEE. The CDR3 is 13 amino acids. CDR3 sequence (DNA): TGTGCCAGCAGCTTGGGGACAGTCGGTGGGGTGTTTTTT. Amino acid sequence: CASSLGTVGGVFF.

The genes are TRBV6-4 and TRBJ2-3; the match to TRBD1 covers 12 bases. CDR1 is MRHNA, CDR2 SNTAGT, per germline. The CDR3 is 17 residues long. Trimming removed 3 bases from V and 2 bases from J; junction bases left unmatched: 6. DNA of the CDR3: TGTGCCAGCAGTGAATCCCCGGGACAGGGGGCCACAGATACGCAGTATTTT. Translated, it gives CASSESPGQGATDTQYF.

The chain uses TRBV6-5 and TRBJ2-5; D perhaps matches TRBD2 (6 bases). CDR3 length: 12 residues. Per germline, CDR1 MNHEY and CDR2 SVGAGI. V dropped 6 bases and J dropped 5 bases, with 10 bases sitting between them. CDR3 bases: TGTGCCAGCAGAACGGAGGGGGAGACCCAGTACTTC. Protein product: CASRTEGETQYF.

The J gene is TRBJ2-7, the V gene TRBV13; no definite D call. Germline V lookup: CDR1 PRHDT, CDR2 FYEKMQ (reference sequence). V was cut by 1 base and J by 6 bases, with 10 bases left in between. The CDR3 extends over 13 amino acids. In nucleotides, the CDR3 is TGTGCCAGCAGCTTAGCTACGACGGGCGAGCAGTACTTC. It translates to CASSLATTGEQYF.

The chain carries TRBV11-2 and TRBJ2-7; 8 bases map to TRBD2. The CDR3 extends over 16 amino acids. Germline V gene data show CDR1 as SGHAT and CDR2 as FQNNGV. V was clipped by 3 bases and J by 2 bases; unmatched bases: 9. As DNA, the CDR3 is TGTGCCAGCAGCTTCCCGAGAGCGGGGGATCCCTACGAGCAGTACTTC. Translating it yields CASSFPRAGDPYEQYF.

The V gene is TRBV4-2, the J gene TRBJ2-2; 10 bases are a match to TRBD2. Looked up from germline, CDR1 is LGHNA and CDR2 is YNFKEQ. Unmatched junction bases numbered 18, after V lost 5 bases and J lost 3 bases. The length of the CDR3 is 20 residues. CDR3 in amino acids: CASSGGLERGGRSDTGELFF. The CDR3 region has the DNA TGTGCCAGCAGCGGGGGGCTGGAGCGGGGGGGCCGCAGCGACACCGGGGAGCTGTTTTTT.